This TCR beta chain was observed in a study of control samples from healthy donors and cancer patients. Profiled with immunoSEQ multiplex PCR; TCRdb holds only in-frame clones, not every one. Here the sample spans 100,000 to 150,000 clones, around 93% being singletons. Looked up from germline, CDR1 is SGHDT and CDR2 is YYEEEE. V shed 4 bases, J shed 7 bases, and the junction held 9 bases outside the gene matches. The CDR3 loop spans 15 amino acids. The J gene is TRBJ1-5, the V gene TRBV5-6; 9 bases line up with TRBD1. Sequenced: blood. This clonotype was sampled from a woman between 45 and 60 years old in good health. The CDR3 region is CASSTLTGGSQPQHF. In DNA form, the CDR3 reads TGTGCCAGCAGCACACTTACAGGGGGCAGCCAGCCCCAGCATTTT.